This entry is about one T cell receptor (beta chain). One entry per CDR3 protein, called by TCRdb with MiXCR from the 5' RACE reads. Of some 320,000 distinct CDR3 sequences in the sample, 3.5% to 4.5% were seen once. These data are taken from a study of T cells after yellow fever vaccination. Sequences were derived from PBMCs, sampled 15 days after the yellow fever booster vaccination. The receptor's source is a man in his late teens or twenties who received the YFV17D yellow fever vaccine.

CDR3 sequence (DNA): TGTGCCACCAGTGCCAAGGGGGAGGGAGCTGAAGCTTTCTTT. Translation gives CATSAKGEGAEAFF. This chain joins TRBV24-1 and TRBJ1-1; TRBD1 is a possible D gene (6 bases). The CDR3 covers 14 residues. From germline, CDR1 is KGHDR and CDR2 SFDVKD. V was clipped by 5 bases and J by 6 bases, with 15 bases between them.